This T cell receptor (beta chain) is from a study of blood T cells in healthy people across ages (dated by TCRdb to about 2015). As for the study more broadly: Template switching captured roughly one uniquely barcoded TCR beta cDNA molecule per two T cells in model experiments. To track age-related changes in TCR beta repertoire diversity, the study relied on deep sequencing normalized with unique cDNA molecular identifiers. Donors were grouped into four age groups: young (average approximately 15 years), middle-aged (roughly 37), aged (around 60) and long-lived (about 89). Donors of different ages were randomly distributed across sequencing lanes to avoid experimental bias. Using the same blood draw, the study looked at two additional independent replicas of 1 million unique cDNA reads for two donors, one aged 18 to 30 and the other aged 80 or older. General findings and caveats noted by the study authors: Because donor CMV infection status was unknown, age-related changes in expanded clonotypes were potentially confounded. There was a strong correlation between observed TCR beta diversity and the percentage of naive T cells measured by flow cytometry. Bulk unsorted PBMC profiling prevented conclusive comparison of naive and antigen-experienced compartments. Compared with the aged group, the long-lived group had more naive CD4+ T cells, fewer expanded clones and increased TCR diversity, suggesting age selection. Observed TCR beta diversity per million T cells fell roughly linearly with age, and a significant reduction was already apparent by age around 40. Estimates of total diversity based on one million sequenced T cells were regarded as lower bounds and as underestimates.

The donors were around 39 Caucasian individuals from Russia, aged roughly 6 to 90 years, who were systemically healthy. About 9.8 milliliters of peripheral blood were drawn from each donor into EDTA-treated Vacutainer tubes. PBMCs were isolated by Ficoll-Paque density-gradient centrifugation, with at least 6 million obtained per sample. Total RNA, at least 5 micrograms per sample, was extracted from PBMCs with Trizol reagent. The percentages of naive CD45RAhigh/CD27high T cells were determined by flow cytometry on a PBMC aliquot from every donor. According to the germline V gene, CDR1 reads KGHSH and CDR2 reads LQKENI. V sheds 1 base and J sheds 6 bases, leaving 7 bases between their ends. The CDR3 runs 13 amino acids, cysteine and phenylalanine included. Just CDR3 DNA is preserved here, 39 bases in frame from base 1. Libraries came from 5' RACE. Sequencing used an Illumina HiSeq 2500. The second PCR ran for about 7 to 11 cycles and used a J-beta primer mix along with a sample-barcoded 5' primer. A unique molecular identifier was introduced onto each TCR beta cDNA molecule by a template-switch 5' adaptor carrying 12 random nucleotides. Each sample yielded at least 3 million CDR3-containing paired-end reads. First-strand cDNA synthesis was performed from all RNA using the Mint cDNA synthesis kit, with priming by a TRBC-specific oligonucleotide. All cDNA was treated with uracil-DNA glycosylase and then went through a first 18-cycle PCR with the universal primers M1SS and BC2_uni_R. Turning to the authors' computational methods: Each sample was normalized by randomly selecting 1 million high-quality reads, each carrying a distinct molecular identifier. Instead of being binned into consensus sequences, reads with shared molecular identifiers were discarded. MiTCR, set to a Q25 quality threshold and the strictest error-elimination algorithm, was used for CDR3 identification, clonotype clustering and error correction. A nonparametric unseen species model with Euler transformation was used to estimate lower-bound total TCR beta diversity. Using fastp at Q25 and MiXCR, TCRdb reprocessed the public reads and kept productive beta chains. Each CDR3 protein gets just one entry, which takes the most common genes and DNA from the rows behind it. The V and J calls were not made by the authors but by TCRdb's processing. Here the sample has hundreds of thousands of distinct CDR3 sequences; approximately 53% occur a single time. The top ten constitute 25% to 30% of the sample.

Worth noting for this clonotype: No antigen is known for it. No base quality values were provided; no much bigger clone lies one nucleotide off.

The chain is encoded by TRBV18 joined to TRBJ2-1; 6 matching bases give a weak D call of TRBD2. This TCR was sampled from a man aged 40-55 years in good health. Material for sequencing was blood. The DNA sequence reads TGTGCCAGCTCACCACTGGGAGGCAATGAGCAGTTCTTC. Its product reads: CASSPLGGNEQFF.